Presented here are 12 T cell receptor beta chains from one specimen sequenced in a study of blood T cell repertoires in COVID-19. This table comes from immunoSEQ multiplex PCR, and its TCRdb copy is limited to in-frame clones, with some not included. The sample lists about 140,000 clones, 84% occurring once. Sequenced input: peripheral blood. The receptors were gathered from a human donor in a cohort sampled during active COVID-19.

The genes are TRBV15 and TRBJ2-2; possible D gene TRBD2, 6 bases. The length of the CDR3 is 14 residues. V gave up 3 bases and J gave up 5 bases, with 10 bases separating them. Germline values: CDR1 LNHNV, CDR2 YYDKDF (reference sequence). The CDR3 loop reads CATSREAGTGELFF. The CDR3, as DNA: TGTGCCACCAGCAGGGAGGCGGGGACCGGGGAGCTGTTTTTT.

This sequence joins TRBV28 and TRBJ2-2, with TRBD1 matching 10 bases. The CDR3 has 16 residues. The V and J ends lost 6 bases and 4 bases, in that order; junction bases with no gene match: 8. Germline loops: CDR1 MDHEN, CDR2 SYDVKM. The CDR3 spells CASRRQGASGTGELFF. The CDR3, as DNA: TGTGCCAGCAGAAGACAGGGGGCTTCGGGCACCGGGGAGCTGTTTTTT.

The genes are TRBV6-4 and TRBJ1-1; D gene uncertain. CDR3 length: 17 amino acids. V dropped 5 bases and J dropped 4 bases, with 23 bases sitting between them. Looked up from germline, CDR1 is MRHNA and CDR2 is SNTAGT. The CDR3 sequence is CASSQFPDPVSGTEAFF. CDR3 nucleotides: TGTGCCAGCAGTCAATTCCCGGATCCGGTCTCGGGCACTGAAGCTTTCTTT.

This chain joins TRBV11-2 and TRBJ2-7; 11 bases are shared with TRBD1. The length of the CDR3 is 14 residues. Germline trimming cut 3 bases from V and 6 bases from J; bases unmatched to any gene: 4. Germline CDR1 reads SGHAT; CDR2 reads FQNNGV. The CDR3: CASSFGQGAGEQYF. The CDR3 nucleotides are TGTGCCAGCAGCTTTGGACAGGGGGCCGGCGAGCAGTACTTC.

The rearrangement uses TRBV7-3 and TRBJ2-1, with D tentatively TRBD1 (5 bases). This CDR3 contains 14 residues. Trimming stripped 1 base from V and 8 bases from J, with 12 bases between. Germline CDR1 and CDR2: SGHTA and FQGTGA. CDR3 residues: CASSLKTDRDEQFF. The DNA for the CDR3 is TGTGCCAGCAGCTTAAAGACAGACCGGGATGAGCAGTTCTTC.

The chain couples TRBV9 to TRBJ1-2; the match to TRBD1 covers 10 bases. There are 18 residues in the CDR3. V dropped 2 bases and J dropped 7; count of bases not matched to a gene: 17. Per the germline V gene, CDR1 is SGDLS and CDR2 is YYNGEE. This chain's CDR3 is CASSVANSGQGYASGYTF. In DNA form, the CDR3 reads TGTGCCAGCAGCGTCGCGAACTCGGGACAGGGGTACGCAAGTGGCTACACCTTC.

This CDR3 is CASSPQGTGGYTF. The CDR3, as DNA: TGCGCCAGCAGCCCCCAAGGAACGGGTGGCTACACCTTC. The rearrangement links TRBV4-3 to TRBJ1-2; D is unclear. Germline loops: CDR1 LGHNA, CDR2 YSLEER. Trimming left V 4 bases short and J 7 bases short, with 13 bases between. This CDR3 contains 13 residues.

J is TRBJ1-3 and V is TRBV19; unclear D gene. Deletions cut 3 bases from V and 3 bases from J, with 15 bases between. Germline CDR1 LNHDA, CDR2 SQIVND (reference sequence). The CDR3 spans 16 residues. CDR3 nucleotide sequence: TGTGCCAGTAGTATCCCGAAACAGCTTGGTGGAAACACCATATATTTT. Translating it yields CASSIPKQLGGNTIYF.

This chain joins TRBV18 and TRBJ2-2; TRBD2 aligns across 9 bases. The CDR3 is made up of 18 amino acids. V gave up 3 bases and J gave up 0 bases; unmatched junction bases: 8. CDR1 is KGHSH, CDR2 LQKENI, per germline. The CDR3 region has the DNA TGTGCCAGCTCACCGGCGGTAGCGGGGGACCCGAACACCGGGGAGCTGTTTTTT. Protein sequence: CASSPAVAGDPNTGELFF.

The CDR3 DNA sequence: TGTGCCAGCAGTTCCACCCCCGGTTGGGGGACAGGGGGGAACACCATATATTTT. Translating gives CASSSTPGWGTGGNTIYF. The genes are TRBV7-2 and TRBJ1-3; 11 nucleotides agree with TRBD1. This CDR3 has 18 residues. Trimming took 6 bases from V and 7 from J; bases not matched to a gene: 17. Germline CDR1 SGHTA, CDR2 FQGNSA.

The J gene is TRBJ2-5, the V gene TRBV18; no firm D call. The CDR3 is 14 amino acids. Germline CDR1 reads KGHSH; CDR2 reads LQKENI. V dropped 0 bases and J dropped 4 bases, with 9 bases sitting between them. CDR3 DNA: TGTGCCAGCTCACCACCTTGGGCGCCAGAGACCCAGTACTTC. It codes for CASSPPWAPETQYF.

The chain joins TRBV6-6 to TRBJ1-4; D is undetermined. The germline V and J ends were trimmed by 7 bases and 8 bases, with 11 bases remaining between them. Germline V gene sequence: CDR1 MNHNY, CDR2 SVGAGI (reference sequence). The CDR3 contains 12 residues. As DNA, the CDR3 is TGTGCCAGCACAGGAGGGAACGAAAAACTGTTTTTT. Protein sequence: CASTGGNEKLFF.